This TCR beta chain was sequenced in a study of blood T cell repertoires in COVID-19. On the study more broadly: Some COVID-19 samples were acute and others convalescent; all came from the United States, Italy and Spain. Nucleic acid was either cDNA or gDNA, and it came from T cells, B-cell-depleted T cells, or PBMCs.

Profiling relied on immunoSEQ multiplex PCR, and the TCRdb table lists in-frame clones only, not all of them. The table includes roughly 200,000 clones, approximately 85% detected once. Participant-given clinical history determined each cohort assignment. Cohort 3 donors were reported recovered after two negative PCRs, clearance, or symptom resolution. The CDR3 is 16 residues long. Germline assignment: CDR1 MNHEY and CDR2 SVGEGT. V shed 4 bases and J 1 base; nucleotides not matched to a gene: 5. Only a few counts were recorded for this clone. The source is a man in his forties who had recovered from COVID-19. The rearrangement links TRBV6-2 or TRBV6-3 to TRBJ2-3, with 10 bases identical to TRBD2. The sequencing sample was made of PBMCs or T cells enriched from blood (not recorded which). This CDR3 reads CASSSWGTSGTDTQYF. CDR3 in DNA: TGTGCCAGCAGTTCGTGGGGGACTAGCGGCACAGATACGCAGTATTTT.